The 16 T cell receptor beta chains listed next were all sequenced from one sample in a study of cytomegalovirus exposure and HLA in healthy donors. Assay used: immunoSEQ multiplex PCR; TCRdb lists only in-frame clones, some missing. The table lists around 98,000 clones, about 90% of them singletons. The sample consisted of PBMCs. These receptors were collected from a man between 18 and 29 years old in good health and CMV-seropositive.

The chain has TRBV5-1 and TRBJ1-4; D remains unclear. The V end lost 2 bases, the J end lost 7 bases, and 12 bases lay between the germline ends. CDR1 is SGHRS, CDR2 YFSETQ, per germline. CDR3 length equals 14 residues. CDR3 in DNA: TGCGCCAGCAGCTTCGGCAGCGTCCGTGAAAAACTGTTTTTT. Its protein product is CASSFGSVREKLFF. The full variable domain, rest sourced from reference TRBV5-1 and TRBJ1-4, is KAGVTQTPRYLIKTRGQQVTLSCSPISGHRSVSWYQQTPGQGLQFLFEYFSETQRNKGNFPGRFSGRQFSNSRSEMNVSTLELGDSALYLCASSFGSVREKLFFGSGTQLSVL.

The genes are TRBV7-3 and TRBJ2-5, with TRBD2 identical over 9 bases. The CDR3 loop spans 15 amino acids. V gave up 0 bases and J gave up 4 bases; unmatched junction bases: 3. Per germline, CDR1 SGHTA and CDR2 FQGTGA. CDR3 sequence (DNA): TGTGCCAGCAGCTTAACAGCGGGGGGCAGAGAGACCCAGTACTTC. Translation: CASSLTAGGRETQYF.

Only one count was recorded for this clone. J is TRBJ2-1 and V is TRBV7-2; 11 positions match TRBD2. The CDR3 sequence is 18 residues long. Germline assignment: CDR1 SGHTA and CDR2 FQGNSA. Losses at the gene ends were 0 bases for V and 9 bases for J; bases not matched to a gene: 13. In DNA form, the CDR3 reads TGTGCCAGCAGCTTAGCGCTAGGGTTAGCGGGGGGGCCTAGTGAGCAGTTCTTC. Translation gives CASSLALGLAGGPSEQFF.

The J gene is TRBJ1-5, the V gene TRBV28; 8 nucleotides match TRBD1. Germline CDR1 and CDR2: MDHEN and SYDVKM. The CDR3 loop spans 13 amino acids. V lost 6 bases and J lost 9; bases outside the gene matches: 7. CDR3 sequence: CASRGQGLPPQHF. The CDR3 bases are TGTGCCAGCAGAGGACAGGGCTTGCCGCCCCAGCATTTT.

The CDR3 region is CASSLSRTPLNEQFF. In DNA, the CDR3 is TGTGCCAGCAGCTTATCCCGGACTCCTCTCAATGAGCAGTTCTTC. This chain joins TRBV7-8 and TRBJ2-1, with D possibly matching TRBD2 (5 bases). The germline V and J ends were trimmed by 2 bases and 6 bases, with 14 bases remaining between them. CDR1 is SGHVS, CDR2 FQNEAQ, per germline. The CDR3 totals 15 residues.

The chain is built from TRBV5-4 and TRBJ2-3, with 8 bases fitting TRBD1. Germline CDR1 reads SGHNT; CDR2 reads YYREEE (reference sequence). There are 16 residues in the CDR3. The junction had 8 bases not matched to a gene; V was cut back by 3 bases and J by 2 bases. The CDR3 DNA is TGTGCCAGCAGCTCTCGACAGGGGCCTAACACAGATACGCAGTATTTT. Protein: CASSSRQGPNTDTQYF.

This sequence joins TRBV10-2 and TRBJ2-5, with D possibly matching TRBD1 (6 bases). V lost 7 bases, J lost 4 bases, and 13 bases lay in between. This CDR3 has 13 residues. Germline CDR1 is WSHSY and CDR2 is SAAADI. This CDR3 is CASNTGRSETQYF. The CDR3 region has the DNA TGCGCCAGCAATACAGGGAGATCAGAGACCCAGTACTTC.

The chain joins TRBV12-5 to TRBJ1-5; the D gene is possibly TRBD1 (6 bases). In germline, CDR1 is LGHNT, CDR2 FRNRAP. Deletions cut 0 bases from V and 5 bases from J, with 11 bases between. There are 15 residues in the CDR3. CDR3 DNA sequence: TGTGCTAGTGGTTTGGTAGACAGGACGGATCAGCCCCAGCATTTT. It encodes CASGLVDRTDQPQHF.

CDR3 in amino acids: CASTLQGAETQYF. The CDR3 nucleotides are TGTGCCAGCACCTTACAGGGGGCGGAGACCCAGTACTTC. This chain uses TRBV25-1 with TRBJ2-5; TRBD1 matches at 9 bases. This CDR3 is built from 13 residues. From germline, CDR1 is MGHDK and CDR2 SYGVNS. V lost 7 bases and J lost 5; bases outside the gene matches: 5. Filled out from reference TRBV25-1 and TRBJ2-5, the complete variable domain reads EADIYQTPRYLVIGTGKKITLECSQTMGHDKMYWYQQDPGMELHLIHYSYGVNSTEKGDLSSESTVSRIRTEHFPLTLESARPSHTSQYLCASTLQGAETQYFGPGTRLLVL.

The J gene is TRBJ2-1, the V gene TRBV27; tentatively, D is TRBD2 (7 bases). This CDR3 is built from 16 residues. Between the trimmed V and J ends, which lost 2 bases and 2 bases, there was a span of 13 bases. The germline CDR1 and CDR2 sequences are MNHEY and SMNVEV (reference sequence). CDR3 sequence reads: CASSLSPGGAYNEQFF. CDR3 DNA: TGTGCCAGCAGTTTAAGTCCGGGGGGCGCCTACAATGAGCAGTTCTTC.

The chain employs TRBV6-6 and TRBJ2-3; unclear D gene. The germline V and J ends were trimmed by 2 bases and 4 bases, with 10 bases remaining between them. Looked up from germline, CDR1 is MNHNY and CDR2 is SVGAGI (reference sequence). The CDR3 sequence is 14 residues long. CDR3 DNA: TGTGCCAGCAGTTACGTCCAGGCAGCAGATACGCAGTATTTT. Translation: CASSYVQAADTQYF.

The chain is built from TRBV10-3 and TRBJ1-5; D possibly corresponds to TRBD1 (5 bases). Per the germline V gene, CDR1 is ENHRY and CDR2 is SYGVKD. V lost 0 bases and J 4 bases, leaving 13 bases between the germline ends. This CDR3 contains 16 residues. DNA of the CDR3: TGTGCCATCAGTGAGTCTCAGGGCGGCGGAAATCAGCCCCAGCATTTT. It translates to CAISESQGGGNQPQHF.

The chain joins TRBV6-5 to TRBJ2-7; D ambiguous. Germline values: CDR1 MNHEY, CDR2 SVGAGI. This CDR3 is 11 amino acids long. Deletions cut 2 bases from V and 4 bases from J, with 3 bases between. The CDR3 coding sequence is TGTGCCAGCAGTTACCGGTACGAGCAGTACTTC. Protein product: CASSYRYEQYF.

The chain combines TRBV7-6 with TRBJ2-2; D uncertain. CDR3 size: 16 residues. V was pared by 6 bases and J by 0 bases, with 14 bases between. Germline CDR1 is SGHVS and CDR2 is FNYEAQ. Here the CDR3 reads CASSYSRLPNTGELFF. CDR3 sequence (DNA): TGTGCCAGCAGTTACAGCAGGTTACCGAACACCGGGGAGCTGTTTTTT.

The chain employs TRBV4-2 and TRBJ2-2; the match to TRBD2 covers 10 bases. Germline V gene data show CDR1 as LGHNA and CDR2 as YNFKEQ. The CDR3 consists of 16 residues. The V segment lost 5 bases and the J segment 4 bases; nucleotides outside the gene matches: 7. The CDR3 nucleotides read TGTGCCAGCAGCATAACTAGCGGGGCCTCCACCGGGGAGCTGTTTTTT. It encodes CASSITSGASTGELFF.

The gene calls are TRBV5-8 and TRBJ1-3, with a weak D call TRBD1 (5 bases). CDR1 and CDR2 from the germline V gene are SGHTS and YDEGEE. This CDR3 is built from 15 residues. Trimming shortened V by 4 bases and J by 3 bases, and 14 bases separated the two germline ends. For the CDR3, the DNA is TGTGCCAGCAGCCAGGGAATTGTTAATGGAAACACCATATATTTT. It specifies CASSQGIVNGNTIYF.